This T cell receptor beta chain was captured in a study of cytomegalovirus exposure and HLA in healthy donors. Whole-study findings and limits: A later analysis, which compared TCR beta chains of equal frequency, found the HLA-associated ones more clonally expanded. For TCR beta chains, V- and J-gene trimming was later linked to a missense DCLRE1C variant. Links to common viral pathogens appeared, in a later analysis, for several of the most significant clusters.

The PCR contained 60 Vbeta and 13 Jbeta primers. The protocol was immunoSEQ multiplex PCR, while the TCRdb copy is restricted to in-frame clones and leaves out a portion. This table has about 83,000 clones, 70% to 80% appearing once. A word on this clone: What it binds is not known.

This sequence originates from a man in his 60s in good health and CMV-seronegative. The sequenced sample consisted of PBMCs.

The DNA for the CDR3 is TGTGCCAGCAGTGATCATACGGGTAGGAGCTATGGCTACACCTTC. Translated, it gives CASSDHTGRSYGYTF. This chain uses TRBV6-1 with TRBJ1-2; no firm D call. Deletions cut 3 bases from V and 4 bases from J, with 15 bases between. The germline gives CDR1 MNHNS, CDR2 SASEGT. The length of the CDR3 is 15 residues.